A single count supports the clone carrying this T cell receptor beta chain. The data were taken from a study of T cell changes during pregnancy in multiple sclerosis. The protocol was immunoSEQ multiplex PCR, while the TCRdb copy is restricted to in-frame clones and leaves out a portion. The sample consists of tens of thousands of clones, about 88% of them appearing once. This CDR3 comprises 16 residues. Trimming cost V 6 bases and J 1 base, with 18 bases left between them. Germline V gene lookup returns CDR1 KGHSH and CDR2 LQKENI. This chain connects TRBV18 to TRBJ2-5; D is perhaps TRBD2 (5 bases). This clonotype was obtained from a female donor with multiple sclerosis, enrolled in a pregnancy study. This specimen consisted of CD4+ T cells from peripheral blood mononuclear cells, obtained in the first trimester of pregnancy. The CDR3: CASSLTGLGLQETQYF. The CDR3 DNA reads TGTGCCAGCTCTCTCACCGGACTCGGGCTCCAAGAGACCCAGTACTTC.